The 15 T cell receptor beta chains below were found in one sample sequenced in a study of blood T cell repertoires in COVID-19. Assay used: immunoSEQ multiplex PCR; TCRdb lists only in-frame clones, some missing. The top ten hold about 2.7% of the sample, which has 270,000 or so clones, 86% seen once. Sequencing was done on a sample of PBMCs or T cells enriched from blood (not recorded which). The source of these receptors is a woman under 30 who had recovered from COVID-19.

In this sample, this clone turned up once. The chain combines TRBV7-2 with TRBJ2-7; 7 bases are shared with TRBD1. The CDR3 loop spans 14 amino acids. CDR1 is SGHTA and CDR2 is FQGNSA in the germline V gene. The V gene end was trimmed by 7 bases and the J gene end by 2 bases; junction bases not matched to a gene: 8. CDR3 protein: CASTPGGAPYEQYF. CDR3 DNA: TGTGCCAGCACCCCAGGGGGAGCTCCCTACGAGCAGTACTTC.

Only one count was recorded for this clone. The chain employs TRBV27 and TRBJ2-4; D gene uncertain. In germline, CDR1 is MNHEY, CDR2 SMNVEV (reference sequence). V was pared by 5 bases and J by 3 bases, with 26 bases between. The length of the CDR3 is 19 residues. In DNA, the CDR3 is TGTGCCAGCAGTCCCCTTCTGGAGCCGGTGATTATCGGCAAAAACATTCAGTACTTC. Translated, it gives CASSPLLEPVIIGKNIQYF.

The chain carries TRBV10-3 and TRBJ2-3, with D maybe TRBD2 (6 bases). Trimming removed 5 bases from V and 1 base from J, with 19 bases in between. This CDR3 comprises 17 residues. Germline V CDR1 and CDR2: ENHRY, SYGVKD. Here the CDR3 DNA reads TGTGCCATCAGTACCGCCGGCCCCTGGGGGGGCACAGATACGCAGTATTTT. Translated: CAISTAGPWGGTDTQYF.

The V gene is TRBV28, the J gene TRBJ2-3, with a tentative D call TRBD2 (6 bases). The CDR3 consists of 16 residues. Germline V gene lookup returns CDR1 MDHEN and CDR2 SYDVKM. Trimming stripped 3 bases from V and 0 bases from J, with 13 bases between. As DNA, the CDR3 is TGTGCCAGCAGTTTCGTCGGGGGATCTAGCACAGATACGCAGTATTTT. It specifies CASSFVGGSSTDTQYF.

The chain couples TRBV6-5 to TRBJ1-6; weak D call: TRBD1 (5 bases). Looked up from germline, CDR1 is MNHEY and CDR2 is SVGAGI. V lost 6 bases to trimming and J lost 10 bases, with 13 bases between them. CDR3 size: 13 residues. The CDR3 coding sequence is TGTGCCAGCAGCTCCGCGGGGGGGTCACCCCTCCACTTT. Translating gives CASSSAGGSPLHF.

In its sample, this clone was seen once. The chain recombines TRBV11-3 with TRBJ2-1, with 7 bases lining up with TRBD2. Trimming took 5 bases from V and 7 from J; bases not matched to a gene: 11. The CDR3 totals 15 residues. Germline values: CDR1 SGHNT, CDR2 YENEEA. CDR3: CASSLVGEGLNEQFF. The CDR3 DNA is TGTGCCAGCAGCCTTGTGGGGGAGGGTTTGAATGAGCAGTTCTTC.

This chain connects TRBV11-2 to TRBJ2-7; D is possibly TRBD2 (5 bases). Per germline, CDR1 SGHAT and CDR2 FQNNGV. Trimming stripped 5 bases from V and 7 bases from J, with 18 bases between. CDR3 length: 14 amino acids. The DNA of the CDR3 is TGTGCCAGCAGCCCGTGGGGAGTCATGGGGGAGCAGTACTTC. This gives the protein CASSPWGVMGEQYF.

The chain combines TRBV5-1 with TRBJ1-2, with TRBD1 matching over 7 bases. This CDR3 region has 15 residues. Per the germline V gene, CDR1 is SGHRS and CDR2 is YFSETQ. The V gene end was trimmed by 5 bases and the J gene end by 2 bases; junction bases not matched to a gene: 9. In DNA, the CDR3 is TGCGCCAGCAGGTCCCAGGGACAGCTAAACTATGGCTACACCTTC. Amino acids: CASRSQGQLNYGYTF.

The chain uses TRBV6-4 and TRBJ2-3; TRBD1 agrees at 7 bases. The CDR3 is made up of 15 amino acids. CDR1 and CDR2 from the germline V gene are MRHNA and SNTAGT. V shed 0 bases, J shed 6 bases, and the junction held 6 bases outside the gene matches. The CDR3 reads CASSDSGGQWDTQYF. In DNA, the CDR3 is TGTGCCAGCAGTGACTCTGGGGGACAGTGGGATACGCAGTATTTT.

The CDR3 nucleotides are TGTGCCAGCAGCCGTGAGGCAGGGGATGGCTACACCTTC. This encodes CASSREAGDGYTF. This chain connects TRBV3-1 (or the pseudogene TRBV3-2) to TRBJ1-2; the D gene is possibly TRBD1 (6 bases). The germline CDR1 and CDR2 sequences are LGHDT and YNNKEL (reference sequence). This CDR3 region has 13 residues. Trimming took off 4 bases at V and 6 bases at J, with 12 bases between the two ends.

The chain uses TRBV28 and TRBJ1-4; 7 bases align to TRBD1. This CDR3 comprises 16 residues. Germline CDR1 MDHEN, CDR2 SYDVKM. Germline trimming cut 6 bases from V and 3 bases from J; bases unmatched to any gene: 10. CDR3: CASSPEPGQSNEKLFF. The DNA of the CDR3 is TGTGCCAGCAGCCCCGAACCGGGACAGTCTAATGAAAAACTGTTTTTT.

This chain joins TRBV19 and TRBJ1-2; TRBD1 is a possible D gene (5 bases). The length of the CDR3 is 14 residues. Germline loops: CDR1 LNHDA, CDR2 SQIVND (reference sequence). V was trimmed by 7 bases and J by 4 bases, leaving 16 bases between them. The chain's CDR3 is CASKNDGGAYGYTF. The CDR3 DNA follows: TGTGCCAGTAAGAATGACGGTGGGGCCTATGGCTACACCTTC.

The chain couples TRBV30 to TRBJ1-6; TRBD1 is a possible D gene (5 bases). Trimming took 1 base from V and 9 from J, leaving 13 bases between them. CDR1 and CDR2 (germline): GTSNPN, SVGIG (reference sequence). The CDR3 consists of 14 residues. The CDR3 reads CAWSESLTGSPLHF. The CDR3 DNA sequence: TGTGCCTGGAGTGAGTCCCTTACAGGTTCACCCCTCCACTTT.

The genes are TRBV11-3 and TRBJ2-7; D may be TRBD2 (5 bases). Between the trimmed V and J ends, which lost 5 bases and 4 bases, there was a span of 12 bases. Germline V gene data show CDR1 as SGHNT and CDR2 as YENEEA. The CDR3 runs to 13 residues. The CDR3 coding sequence is TGTGCCAGCAGCCCCAGCTCGGGGTACGAGCAGTACTTC. It translates to CASSPSSGYEQYF.

V gene TRBV4-3 combines with J gene TRBJ1-5; TRBD1 matches at 7 bases. Germline CDR1 is LGHNA and CDR2 is YSLEER. This CDR3 is built from 14 residues. Trimming cost V 2 bases and J 6 bases; bases outside gene matches: 4. The CDR3 DNA reads as TGCGCCAGCAGCCAACACAGGGGTGGTCAGCCCCAGCATTTT. As protein: CASSQHRGGQPQHF.